Below, 22 T cell receptor beta chains from the same sample are listed, as sequenced in a study of blood T cell repertoires in COVID-19. Clones were sequenced by immunoSEQ multiplex PCR, and TCRdb holds only the in-frame ones, with some missing. The repertoire holds roughly 210,000 clones, around nine tenths seen once, with around 7% in the top ten. The sequencing input was PBMCs or T cells enriched from blood (not recorded which). The receptors derive from a man aged 25-40 years in a cohort exposed to, infected with or recovered from COVID-19 (not recorded which).

The chain has TRBV11-2 and TRBJ1-1; D is unclear. The germline V and J ends were trimmed by 5 bases and 6 bases, with 16 bases remaining between them. Germline values: CDR1 SGHAT, CDR2 FQNNGV. This CDR3 has 14 amino acids. The CDR3 DNA reads as TGTGCCAGCAGCGAGATCTCCGGGAGAGCTGAAGCTTTCTTT. Encoded protein: CASSEISGRAEAFF.

This chain uses TRBV7-2 with TRBJ2-3; TRBD2 is a possible D gene (7 bases). V shed 5 bases and J shed 2 bases, with 23 bases lying between them. The CDR3 loop spans 18 amino acids. From germline, CDR1 is SGHTA and CDR2 FQGNSA. The CDR3 DNA reads as TGTGCCAGCAGCCCCCGAGGGAGGGCGGGGGCATTCACAGATACGCAGTATTTT. As protein: CASSPRGRAGAFTDTQYF. The variable domain in full, with the rest retrieved from reference TRBV7-2 and TRBJ2-3, is GAGVSQSPSNKVTEKGKDVELRCDPISGHTALYWYRQSLGQGLEFLIYFQGNSAPDKSGLPSDRFSAERTGGSVSTLTIQRTQQEDSAVYLCASSPRGRAGAFTDTQYFGPGTRLTVL.

This chain joins TRBV5-1 and TRBJ2-5; TRBD1 aligns across 9 bases. This CDR3 contains 16 residues. J lost 3 bases, V lost 1 base, and 7 bases had no gene match. Germline CDR1 SGHRS, CDR2 YFSETQ. The CDR3 DNA reads as TGCGCCAGCAGCTTGTCCGGGACAGGGTGGGAAGAGACCCAGTACTTC. This codes for CASSLSGTGWEETQYF. The full variable domain, its missing parts supplied by reference TRBV5-1 and TRBJ2-5, is KAGVTQTPRYLIKTRGQQVTLSCSPISGHRSVSWYQQTPGQGLQFLFEYFSETQRNKGNFPGRFSGRQFSNSRSEMNVSTLELGDSALYLCASSLSGTGWEETQYFGPGTRLLVL.

The genes are TRBV10-3 and TRBJ1-2; the match to TRBD1 covers 10 bases. After removal of 0 bases from V and 8 bases from J, the junction contained 6 bases not matched to a gene. Germline V gene lookup returns CDR1 ENHRY and CDR2 SYGVKD. The CDR3 runs to 15 residues. CDR3 in amino acids: CAISESDRGRRGYTF. The CDR3 DNA is TGTGCCATCAGTGAGTCAGACAGGGGGCGCCGAGGCTACACCTTC.

This clone was counted between two and nine times. The genes are TRBV28 and TRBJ2-2; a possible D gene is TRBD2 (6 bases). The V end was cut by 5 bases, the J end by 4 bases, with 20 bases between. This CDR3 spans 17 amino acids. Germline CDR1 MDHEN, CDR2 SYDVKM. The CDR3 region is CASSDGGGELATGELFF. CDR3 nucleotide sequence: TGTGCCAGCAGTGATGGAGGCGGGGAACTAGCCACCGGGGAGCTGTTTTTT.

This chain uses TRBV18 with TRBJ2-3, with 7 bases matching TRBD1. Per germline, CDR1 KGHSH and CDR2 LQKENI. V shed 5 bases, J shed 4 bases, and the junction held 3 bases outside the gene matches. The CDR3 is 13 amino acids. The CDR3 sequence: CASSSGQSDTQYF. CDR3 nucleotide sequence: TGTGCCAGCTCATCGGGACAGTCAGATACGCAGTATTTT.

This clone has just one count. V usage is TRBV27 and J usage is TRBJ2-1, with D tentatively TRBD2 (7 bases). Germline loops: CDR1 MNHEY, CDR2 SMNVEV (reference sequence). This CDR3 spans 15 amino acids. The V end lost 8 bases, the J end lost 7 bases, and 21 bases lay between the germline ends. This CDR3 is CASRGAGLPGNEQFF. The CDR3 DNA follows: TGTGCCAGCCGGGGGGCCGGTCTGCCTGGGAATGAGCAGTTCTTC.

The V gene is TRBV19, the J gene TRBJ1-1; the D is unclear. CDR1 and CDR2 (germline): LNHDA, SQIVND (reference sequence). V lost 6 bases, J lost 4 bases, and 9 bases lay in between. This CDR3 has 12 residues. This CDR3 is CASRSVLTEAFF. In DNA, the CDR3 is TGTGCCAGTAGAAGCGTCCTCACTGAAGCTTTCTTT.

The CDR3 coding sequence is TGTGCCAGCAGCTCCGAGCTGGCTAGCGGGTTGAACGAGCAGTACTTC. This sequence encodes CASSSELASGLNEQYF. The J gene is TRBJ2-7, the V gene TRBV5-4, with 8 bases aligning to TRBD2. The V gene end was trimmed by 3 bases and the J gene end by 5 bases; junction bases not matched to a gene: 13. Germline CDR1 is SGHNT and CDR2 is YYREEE (reference sequence). CDR3 length: 16 amino acids.

This chain joins TRBV27 and TRBJ2-7, with 7 bases fitting TRBD1. The CDR3 totals 13 residues. CDR1 and CDR2 (germline): MNHEY, SMNVEV (reference sequence). Trimming cost V 6 bases and J 5 bases; bases outside gene matches: 7. The CDR3 here is CASSTGTANEQYF. CDR3 DNA sequence: TGTGCCAGCAGCACCGGGACAGCTAACGAGCAGTACTTC.

This chain uses TRBV7-2 with TRBJ2-3; TRBD2 is a possible D gene (5 bases). Germline V gene sequence: CDR1 SGHTA, CDR2 FQGNSA. Trimming removed 3 bases from V and 6 bases from J, with 10 bases in between. The CDR3 has 13 amino acids. For the CDR3, the DNA is TGTGCCAGCAGCTTGGGTAGAGGGGATACGCAGTATTTT. Residues: CASSLGRGDTQYF.

The chain couples TRBV5-4 to TRBJ2-7, with 12 positions matching TRBD1. Germline CDR1 SGHNT, CDR2 YYREEE (reference sequence). Trimming cost V 3 bases and J 6 bases; bases outside gene matches: 10. CDR3 length equals 16 residues. This CDR3 is CASSSKLRDRGREQYF. CDR3 coding DNA: TGTGCCAGCAGCTCTAAGCTCCGGGACAGGGGGCGCGAGCAGTACTTC.

The chain combines TRBV19 with TRBJ2-3, with 9 positions matching TRBD1. The CDR3 length is 16 residues. The junction had 4 bases not matched to a gene; V was cut back by 2 bases and J by 1 base. CDR1 and CDR2 from the germline V gene are LNHDA and SQIVND (reference sequence). CDR3 in DNA: TGTGCCAGTAGTATACTCAGGACAGGGGGCACAGATACGCAGTATTTT. It specifies CASSILRTGGTDTQYF.

This chain joins TRBV4-1 and TRBJ2-7, with 7 bases aligning to TRBD1. V shed 5 bases, J shed 7 bases, and the junction held 17 bases outside the gene matches. Germline V gene lookup returns CDR1 MGHRA and CDR2 YSYEKL. The CDR3 sequence is 16 residues long. CDR3 DNA: TGCGCCAGCAGCGAGAGCCTGACAGGGTTTCTTGGGGAGCAGTACTTC. It translates to CASSESLTGFLGEQYF.

V is TRBV27 and J is TRBJ1-1, with D uncertain. The V end was cut by 6 bases, the J end by 1 base, with 12 bases between. Germline CDR1 and CDR2: MNHEY and SMNVEV (reference sequence). There are 14 residues in the CDR3. In DNA form, the CDR3 reads TGTGCCAGCAGCAAGCTAGTGACGAACACTGAAGCTTTCTTT. Amino acid sequence: CASSKLVTNTEAFF.

The chain uses TRBV6-5 and TRBJ2-3, with 9 positions matching TRBD1. Germline assignment: CDR1 MNHEY and CDR2 SVGAGI. Losses at the gene ends were 0 bases for V and 5 bases for J; bases not matched to a gene: 3. The CDR3 runs 15 residues. CDR3 sequence (DNA): TGTGCCAGCAGTTACTCGGACAGGGGAGTAGATACGCAGTATTTT. This translates into CASSYSDRGVDTQYF.

The rearrangement links TRBV19 to TRBJ1-4, with D unclear. The V end was cut by 7 bases, the J end by 0 bases, with 9 bases between. CDR1 and CDR2 from the germline V gene are LNHDA and SQIVND (reference sequence). The CDR3 is 14 residues long. The CDR3 nucleotides are TGTGCCAGTAAGCTCGGGACAACTAATGAAAAACTGTTTTTT. It yields the protein CASKLGTTNEKLFF.

V is TRBV28 and J is TRBJ2-1, with a weak D call TRBD2 (5 bases). V was shortened by 6 bases and J by 0 bases, with 21 bases between the two germline ends. This CDR3 is 18 amino acids long. Per germline, CDR1 MDHEN and CDR2 SYDVKM. CDR3: CASSHIRRPPFSYNEQFF. Written as DNA, the CDR3 is TGTGCCAGCAGCCACATACGGAGGCCGCCCTTCTCCTACAATGAGCAGTTCTTC.

This sequence joins TRBV19 and TRBJ1-1; 7 nucleotides line up with TRBD1. V shed 7 bases and J 3 bases; nucleotides not matched to a gene: 14. Germline V gives CDR1 LNHDA, CDR2 SQIVND (reference sequence). The CDR3 has 16 amino acids. CDR3 protein: CASTKTKGAWDTEAFF. The CDR3 DNA follows: TGTGCCAGTACCAAAACAAAGGGGGCGTGGGACACTGAAGCTTTCTTT.

The rearrangement joins TRBV7-9 to TRBJ1-2; 8 bases align to TRBD1. The germline V gene has CDR1 SEHNR and CDR2 FQNEAQ (reference sequence). The V and J ends lost 6 bases and 8 bases, in that order; junction bases with no gene match: 11. The CDR3 has 14 amino acids. The CDR3: CASSYTDRGRGYTF. The CDR3 nucleotides are TGTGCCAGCAGTTACACCGACAGGGGTCGCGGCTACACCTTC.

The rearrangement uses TRBV18 and TRBJ2-3; TRBD2 is a possible D gene (5 bases). Germline V CDR1 and CDR2: KGHSH, LQKENI. V shed 6 bases and J shed 5 bases, with 9 bases lying between them. This CDR3 has 12 residues. CDR3 residues: CASSAGGDTQYF. Written as DNA, the CDR3 is TGTGCCAGCTCCGCGGGTGGAGATACGCAGTATTTT.

The chain is built from TRBV29-1 and TRBJ1-3; D is perhaps TRBD1 (6 bases). Germline values: CDR1 SQVTM, CDR2 ANQGSEA. The CDR3 runs 14 residues. The V and J ends lost 7 bases and 0 bases respectively, with 13 bases between them. CDR3 sequence (DNA): TGCAGCGGCCGGACAGACCTCTCTGGAAACACCATATATTTT. Translation: CSGRTDLSGNTIYF. Using reference TRBV29-1 and TRBJ1-3 for the parts outside the CDR3, the full variable domain is SAVISQKPSRDICQRGTSLTIQCQVDSQVTMMFWYRQQPGQSLTLIATANQGSEATYESGFVIDKFPISRPNLTFSTLTVSNMSPEDSSIYLCSGRTDLSGNTIYFGEGSWLTVV.